Reported below is one T cell receptor (beta chain). Antigen specificity is unknown. Libraries were prepared by immunoSEQ multiplex PCR; TCRdb keeps only in-frame clonotypes and omits some of them. The sample spans approximately 13,000 clones; the ten largest clones claim approximately 30%. These data originate in a study of Tregs in tolerant kidney transplant recipients. Whole-study results and caveats: In tolerant patients, donor-specific Tregs outgrew total Tregs, suggesting antigen-driven expansion.

Related graft donors supplied nonmyeloablative bone marrow transplants, and mixed chimerism was transient. CD4+CD25+CD127- Tregs, CD4+CD25- non-Tregs, CD4 and CD8 cells were sorted. The source is a human patient who received a combined kidney and bone marrow transplant. Some T cells may be graft donor cells. Sequences were derived from CD8+ T cells from blood (PBMCs), sampled 6 months after the transplant.

The CDR3 here is CASSLALGNEQFF. The CDR3 DNA, read in part, is TGTGCCAGCAGCTTAGCGCTAGGCAATGAG. The chain links TRBV7-9 to TRBJ2-1; no reliable D call. The read terminates 3 residues before the CDR3 end, so the remaining end is supplied by the germline J gene. The CDR3 sequence is 13 residues long. Germline V CDR1 and CDR2: SEHNR, FQNEAQ (reference sequence). With 0 bases removed from V and 6 bases from J, the gap between germline ends came to 6 bases.